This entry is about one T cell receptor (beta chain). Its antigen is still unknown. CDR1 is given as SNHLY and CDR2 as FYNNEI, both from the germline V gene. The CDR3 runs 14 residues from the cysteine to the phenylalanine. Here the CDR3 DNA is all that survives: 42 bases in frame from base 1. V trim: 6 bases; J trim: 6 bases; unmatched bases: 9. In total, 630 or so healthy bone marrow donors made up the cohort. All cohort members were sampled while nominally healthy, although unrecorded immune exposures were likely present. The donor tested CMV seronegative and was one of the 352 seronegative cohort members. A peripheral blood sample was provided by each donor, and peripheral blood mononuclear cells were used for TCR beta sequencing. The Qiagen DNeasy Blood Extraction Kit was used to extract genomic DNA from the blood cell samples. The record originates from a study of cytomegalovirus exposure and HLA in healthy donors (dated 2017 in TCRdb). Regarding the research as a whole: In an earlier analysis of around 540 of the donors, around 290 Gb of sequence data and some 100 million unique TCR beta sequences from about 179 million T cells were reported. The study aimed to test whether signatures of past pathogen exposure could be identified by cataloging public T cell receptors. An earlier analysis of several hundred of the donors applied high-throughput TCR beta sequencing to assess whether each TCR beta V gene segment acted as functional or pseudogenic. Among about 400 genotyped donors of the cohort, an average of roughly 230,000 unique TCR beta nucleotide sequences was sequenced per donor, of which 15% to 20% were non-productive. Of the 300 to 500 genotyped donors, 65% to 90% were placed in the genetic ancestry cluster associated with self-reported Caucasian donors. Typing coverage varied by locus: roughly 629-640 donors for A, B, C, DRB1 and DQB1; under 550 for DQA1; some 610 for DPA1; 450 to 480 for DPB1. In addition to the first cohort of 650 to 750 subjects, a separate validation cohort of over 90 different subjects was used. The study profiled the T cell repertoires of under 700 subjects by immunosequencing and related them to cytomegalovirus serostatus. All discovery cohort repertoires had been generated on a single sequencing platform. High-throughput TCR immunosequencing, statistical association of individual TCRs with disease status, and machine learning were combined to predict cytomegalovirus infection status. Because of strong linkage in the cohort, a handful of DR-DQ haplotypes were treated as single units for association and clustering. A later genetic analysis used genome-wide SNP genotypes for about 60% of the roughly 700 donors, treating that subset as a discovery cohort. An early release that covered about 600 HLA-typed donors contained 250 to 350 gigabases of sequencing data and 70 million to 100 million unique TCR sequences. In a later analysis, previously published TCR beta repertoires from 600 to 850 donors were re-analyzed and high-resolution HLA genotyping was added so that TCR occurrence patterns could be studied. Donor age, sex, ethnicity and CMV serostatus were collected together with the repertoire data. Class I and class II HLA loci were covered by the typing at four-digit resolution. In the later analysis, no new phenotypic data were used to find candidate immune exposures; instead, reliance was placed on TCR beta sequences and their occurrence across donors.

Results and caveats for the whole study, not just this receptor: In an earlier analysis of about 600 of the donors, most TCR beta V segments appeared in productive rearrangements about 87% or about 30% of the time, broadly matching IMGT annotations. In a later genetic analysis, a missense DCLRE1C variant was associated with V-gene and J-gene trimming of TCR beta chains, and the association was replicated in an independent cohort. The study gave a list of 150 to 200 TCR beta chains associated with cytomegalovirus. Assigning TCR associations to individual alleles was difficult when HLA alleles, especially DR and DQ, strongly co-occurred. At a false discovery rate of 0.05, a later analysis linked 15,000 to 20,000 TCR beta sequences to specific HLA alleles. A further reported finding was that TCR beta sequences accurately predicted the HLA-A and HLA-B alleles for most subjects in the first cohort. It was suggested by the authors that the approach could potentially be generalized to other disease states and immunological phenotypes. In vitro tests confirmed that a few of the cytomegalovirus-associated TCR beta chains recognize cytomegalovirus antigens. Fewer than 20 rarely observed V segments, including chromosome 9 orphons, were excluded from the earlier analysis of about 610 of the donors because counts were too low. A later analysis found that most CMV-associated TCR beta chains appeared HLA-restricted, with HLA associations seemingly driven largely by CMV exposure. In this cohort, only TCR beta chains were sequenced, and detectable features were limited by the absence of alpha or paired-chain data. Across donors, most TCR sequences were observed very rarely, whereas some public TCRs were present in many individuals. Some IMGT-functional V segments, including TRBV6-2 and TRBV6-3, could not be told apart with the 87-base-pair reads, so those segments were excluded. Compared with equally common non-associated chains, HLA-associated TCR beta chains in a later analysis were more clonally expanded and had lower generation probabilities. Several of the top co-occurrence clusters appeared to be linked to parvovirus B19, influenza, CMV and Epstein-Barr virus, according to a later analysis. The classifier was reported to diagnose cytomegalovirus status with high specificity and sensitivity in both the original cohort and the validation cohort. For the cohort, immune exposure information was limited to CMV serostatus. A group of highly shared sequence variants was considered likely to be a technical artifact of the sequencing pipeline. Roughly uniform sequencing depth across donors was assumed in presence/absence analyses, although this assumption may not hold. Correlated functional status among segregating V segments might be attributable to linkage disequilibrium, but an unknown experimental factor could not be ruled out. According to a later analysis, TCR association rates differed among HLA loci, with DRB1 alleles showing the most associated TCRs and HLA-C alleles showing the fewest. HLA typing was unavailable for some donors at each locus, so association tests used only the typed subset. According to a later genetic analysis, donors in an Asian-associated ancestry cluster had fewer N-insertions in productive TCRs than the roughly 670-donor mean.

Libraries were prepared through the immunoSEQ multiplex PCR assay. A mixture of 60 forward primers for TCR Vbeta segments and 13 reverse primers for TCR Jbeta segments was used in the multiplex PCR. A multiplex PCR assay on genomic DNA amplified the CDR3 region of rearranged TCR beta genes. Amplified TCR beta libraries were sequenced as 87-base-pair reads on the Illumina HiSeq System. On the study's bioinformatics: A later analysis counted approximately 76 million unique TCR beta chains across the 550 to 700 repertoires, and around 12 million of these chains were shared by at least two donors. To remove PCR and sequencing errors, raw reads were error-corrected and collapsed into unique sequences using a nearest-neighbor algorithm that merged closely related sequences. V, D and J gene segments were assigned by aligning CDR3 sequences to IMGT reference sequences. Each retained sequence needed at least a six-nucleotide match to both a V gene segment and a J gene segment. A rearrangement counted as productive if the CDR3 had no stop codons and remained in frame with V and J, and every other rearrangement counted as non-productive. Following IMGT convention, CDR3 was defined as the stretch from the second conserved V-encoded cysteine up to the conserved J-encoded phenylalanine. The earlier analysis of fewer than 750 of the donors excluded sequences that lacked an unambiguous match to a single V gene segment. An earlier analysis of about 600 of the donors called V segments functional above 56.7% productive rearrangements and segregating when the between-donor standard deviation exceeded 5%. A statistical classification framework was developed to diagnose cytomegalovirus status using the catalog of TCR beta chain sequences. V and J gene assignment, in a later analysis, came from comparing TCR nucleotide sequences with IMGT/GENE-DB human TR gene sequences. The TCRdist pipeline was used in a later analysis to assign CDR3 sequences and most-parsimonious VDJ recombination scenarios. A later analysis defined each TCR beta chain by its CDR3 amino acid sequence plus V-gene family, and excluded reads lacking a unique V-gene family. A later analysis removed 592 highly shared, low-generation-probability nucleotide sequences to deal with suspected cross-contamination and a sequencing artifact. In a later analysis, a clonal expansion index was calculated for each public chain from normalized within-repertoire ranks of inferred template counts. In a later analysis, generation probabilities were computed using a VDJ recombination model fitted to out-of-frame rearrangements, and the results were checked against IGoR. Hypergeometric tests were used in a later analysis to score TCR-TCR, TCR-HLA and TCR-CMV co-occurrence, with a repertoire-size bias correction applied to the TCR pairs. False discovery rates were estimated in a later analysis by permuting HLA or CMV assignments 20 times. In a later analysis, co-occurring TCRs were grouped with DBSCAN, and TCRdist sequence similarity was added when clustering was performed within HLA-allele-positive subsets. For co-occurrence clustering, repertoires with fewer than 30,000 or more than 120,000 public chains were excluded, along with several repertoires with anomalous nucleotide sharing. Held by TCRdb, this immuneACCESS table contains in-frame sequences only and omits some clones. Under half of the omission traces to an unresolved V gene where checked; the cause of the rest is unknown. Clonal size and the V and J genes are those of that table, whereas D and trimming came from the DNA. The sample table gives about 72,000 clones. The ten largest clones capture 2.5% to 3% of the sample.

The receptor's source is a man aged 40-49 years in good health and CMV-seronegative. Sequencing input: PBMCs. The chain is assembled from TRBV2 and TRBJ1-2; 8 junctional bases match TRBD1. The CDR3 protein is CASSLTGGVNGYTF. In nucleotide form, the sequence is TGTGCCAGCAGCCTCACAGGGGGAGTAAATGGCTACACCTTC. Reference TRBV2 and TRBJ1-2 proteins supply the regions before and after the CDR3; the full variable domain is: EPEVTQTPSHQVTQMGQEVILRCVPISNHLYFYWYRQILGQKVEFLVSFYNNEISEKSEIFDDQFSVERPDGSNFTLKIRSTKLEDSAMYFCASSLTGGVNGYTFGSGTRLTVV.